The 30 T cell receptor beta chains in this list originate from one sample, sequenced in a study of blood T cell repertoires in COVID-19. Assay used: immunoSEQ multiplex PCR; TCRdb lists only in-frame clones, some missing. Of a few hundred thousand clones listed, approximately 87% are singletons. Specimen: PBMCs or T cells enriched from blood (not recorded which). The receptors come from a woman aged 45-59 years who had recovered from COVID-19.

In this sample, this clone turned up once. This rearrangement joins TRBV3-1 (or the pseudogene TRBV3-2) to TRBJ1-2; 7 bases map to TRBD1. The V and J ends lost 6 bases and 6 bases, in that order; junction bases with no gene match: 7. CDR3 length: 13 amino acids. Germline V gene data show CDR1 as LGHDT and CDR2 as YNNKEL (reference sequence). The CDR3 DNA follows: TGTGCCAGCAGTCCGGAGACAGGGAATGGCTACACCTTC. Its translation: CASSPETGNGYTF.

This chain connects TRBV7-9 to TRBJ2-1; no clear D gene. The CDR3 has 13 residues. Germline CDR1 is SEHNR and CDR2 is FQNEAQ (reference sequence). V lost 3 bases to trimming and J lost 3 bases, with 6 bases between them. CDR3 DNA: TGTGCCAGCAGCTTGACAAACTACAATGAGCAGTTCTTC. Its protein is CASSLTNYNEQFF.

This clone was recorded a few times. The CDR3 sequence: CASARTGTGIEQYF. CDR3 DNA sequence: TGTGCCAGCGCAAGAACGGGGACAGGGATCGAGCAGTACTTC. The V gene is TRBV5-6, the J gene TRBJ2-7, with 9 bases that match TRBD1. This CDR3 has 14 amino acids. The V and J ends lost 7 bases and 6 bases, in that order; junction bases with no gene match: 11. Germline CDR1 reads SGHDT; CDR2 reads YYEEEE. Variable domain in full (rest from reference TRBV5-6 and TRBJ2-7): DAGVTQSPTHLIKTRGQQVTLRCSPKSGHDTVSWYQQALGQGPQFIFQYYEEEERQRGNFPDRFSGHQFPNYSSELNVNALLLGDSALYLCASARTGTGIEQYFGPGTRLTVT.

The chain links TRBV5-1 to TRBJ1-4; the match to TRBD1 covers 10 bases. J gave up 7 bases and V 0 bases, and 3 bases lay outside the gene matches. Germline CDR1 reads SGHRS; CDR2 reads YFSETQ. The CDR3 spans 15 residues. In nucleotides, the CDR3 is TGCGCCAGCAGCTTGGGGACAGGGGGAGGTGAAAAACTGTTTTTT. Its protein product is CASSLGTGGGEKLFF.

The chain couples TRBV4-1 to TRBJ2-3; TRBD1 is a possible D gene (6 bases). V lost 0 bases and J lost 9, with 10 bases in between. CDR3 length: 13 residues. CDR1 is MGHRA and CDR2 is YSYEKL in the germline V gene. The CDR3 DNA reads as TGCGCCAGCAGCCAAGAAGTCCAGGGGACGCAGTATTTT. This translates into CASSQEVQGTQYF.

The gene calls are TRBV9 and TRBJ1-6; D call uncertain. Looked up from germline, CDR1 is SGDLS and CDR2 is YYNGEE. This CDR3 is built from 15 residues. Trimming shortened V by 1 base and J by 5 bases, and 10 bases separated the two germline ends. The DNA for the CDR3 is TGTGCCAGCAGCGTAAGCTACTTACATAATTCACCCCTCCACTTT. It specifies CASSVSYLHNSPLHF.

The chain employs TRBV5-5 and TRBJ2-1, with D perhaps TRBD1 (6 bases). The germline V and J ends were trimmed by 0 bases and 4 bases, with 14 bases remaining between them. The CDR3 totals 16 residues. Germline CDR1 SGHKS, CDR2 YYEKEE (reference sequence). CDR3 loop: CASSLGGQNIYNEQFF. The CDR3 nucleotides read TGTGCCAGCAGCTTGGGAGGACAGAATATTTACAATGAGCAGTTCTTC.

This clone came up once. The chain is built from TRBV27 and TRBJ2-3; possible D gene TRBD2, 5 bases. CDR3 length: 15 amino acids. Trimming left V 6 bases short and J 2 bases short, with 15 bases between. Germline CDR1 MNHEY, CDR2 SMNVEV (reference sequence). The CDR3 sequence: CASSLRSGYTDTQYF. DNA of the CDR3: TGTGCCAGCAGCCTCAGGTCGGGGTACACAGATACGCAGTATTTT.

This chain uses TRBV19 with TRBJ1-1; a possible D gene is TRBD1 (6 bases). V was shortened by 5 bases and J by 4 bases, with 14 bases between the two germline ends. The CDR3 contains 14 residues. CDR1 and CDR2 (germline): LNHDA, SQIVND (reference sequence). DNA of the CDR3: TGTGCCAGTAGTGTCTCGACAGGTTCCACTGAAGCTTTCTTT. This codes for CASSVSTGSTEAFF. The variable domain in full, completed from reference TRBV19 and TRBJ1-1, reads DGGITQSPKYLFRKEGQNVTLSCEQNLNHDAMYWYRQDPGQGLRLIYYSQIVNDFQKGDIAEGYSVSREKKESFPLTVTSAQKNPTAFYLCASSVSTGSTEAFFGQGTRLTVV.

There are a few counts of this clone. The chain uses TRBV6-2 or TRBV6-3 and TRBJ2-1; 8 bases are a match to TRBD1. From germline, CDR1 is MNHEY and CDR2 SVGEGT. CDR3 length: 15 residues. J was trimmed by 5 bases and V by 6 bases; bases with no gene match: 9. The CDR3 DNA sequence: TGTGCCAGCAGCCCCCGACAGGGGACAAACAATGAGCAGTTCTTC. Translated: CASSPRQGTNNEQFF.

V is TRBV4-2 and J is TRBJ1-1; tentative D call: TRBD1 (6 bases). The V gene's germline CDR1 is LGHNA and CDR2 YNFKEQ. Trimming removed 4 bases from V and 1 base from J, with 13 bases in between. This CDR3 comprises 15 residues. The CDR3 DNA reads as TGTGCCAGCAGCCGACCGGACAGTGCGAACACTGAAGCTTTCTTT. Protein: CASSRPDSANTEAFF.

V is TRBV10-3 and J is TRBJ2-1; D is undetermined. Between the trimmed V and J ends, which lost 8 bases and 0 bases, there was a span of 11 bases. CDR1 is ENHRY, CDR2 SYGVKD, per germline. The CDR3 runs to 14 residues. The CDR3: CAIGASSSYNEQFF. The CDR3 nucleotides read TGTGCCATCGGAGCCTCAAGCTCCTACAATGAGCAGTTCTTC.

This clone turned up a few times. V gene TRBV11-2 combines with J gene TRBJ1-4; no reliable D call. The CDR3 sequence is 15 residues long. Germline V gives CDR1 SGHAT, CDR2 FQNNGV. Between the trimmed V and J ends, which lost 5 bases and 5 bases, there was a span of 15 bases. Here the CDR3 reads CASSPTRADNEKLFF. For the CDR3, the DNA is TGTGCCAGCAGCCCCACGCGGGCGGACAATGAAAAACTGTTTTTT.

The gene calls are TRBV18 and TRBJ1-1; maybe TRBD1 (5 bases). CDR1 and CDR2 (germline): KGHSH, LQKENI. This CDR3 is built from 15 residues. V was cut by 1 base and J by 1 base, with 10 bases left in between. Here the CDR3 DNA reads TGTGCCAGCTCACCACAACAGGTGGCGAACACTGAAGCTTTCTTT. Translation: CASSPQQVANTEAFF. Filled out from reference TRBV18 and TRBJ1-1, the complete variable domain reads NAGVMQNPRHLVRRRGQEARLRCSPMKGHSHVYWYRQLPEEGLKFMVYLQKENIIDESGMPKERFSAEFPKEGPSILRIQQVVRGDSAAYFCASSPQQVANTEAFFGQGTRLTVV.

The chain employs TRBV7-9 and TRBJ2-5; TRBD1 matches 7 bases. V was clipped by 3 bases and J by 3 bases; unmatched bases: 1. The CDR3 extends over 13 amino acids. The germline gives CDR1 SEHNR, CDR2 FQNEAQ (reference sequence). The CDR3, as DNA: TGTGCCAGCAGCTTCACAGGGGAAGAGACCCAGTACTTC. The encoded protein is CASSFTGEETQYF.

This clone was picked up a small number of times. The chain employs TRBV20-1 and TRBJ1-5, with D maybe TRBD1 (6 bases). The CDR3 has 15 amino acids. CDR1 DFQATT and CDR2 SNEGSKA come from the germline V gene (reference sequence). V was cut by 3 bases and J by 5 bases, with 17 bases left in between. The CDR3 spells CSASLVRGRDQPQHF. The CDR3 region has the DNA TGCAGTGCTAGTCTCGTCAGGGGAAGGGATCAGCCCCAGCATTTT.

The chain combines TRBV3-1 (or the pseudogene TRBV3-2) with TRBJ2-5, with TRBD2 as a possible D gene (5 bases). Between the trimmed V and J ends, which lost 0 bases and 4 bases, there was a span of 9 bases. Germline V gene data show CDR1 as LGHDT and CDR2 as YNNKEL (reference sequence). The CDR3 runs 14 residues. For the CDR3, the DNA is TGTGCCAGCAGCCAAGAAGGACTGGGAGAGACCCAGTACTTC. Translation: CASSQEGLGETQYF.

This chain joins TRBV3-1 (or the pseudogene TRBV3-2) and TRBJ2-4; the D gene is possibly TRBD1 (6 bases). The CDR3 loop spans 14 amino acids. The V gene lost 4 bases and the J gene lost 1 base, with 8 bases spanning the gap. Germline lookup yields CDR1 LGHDT and CDR2 YNNKEL (reference sequence). The CDR3 nucleotides are TGTGCCAGCAGCCTCAGGGGTGCCAAAAACATTCAGTACTTC. It is translated as CASSLRGAKNIQYF.

The rearrangement joins TRBV7-6 to TRBJ2-7; D possibly corresponds to TRBD1 (5 bases). The length of the CDR3 is 14 residues. CDR1 and CDR2 from the germline V gene are SGHVS and FNYEAQ. V dropped 5 bases and J dropped 2 bases, with 13 bases sitting between them. The chain's CDR3 is CASSPSRVPYEQYF. CDR3 DNA sequence: TGTGCCAGCAGCCCCAGCAGGGTTCCCTACGAGCAGTACTTC.

There are a few counts of this clone. The gene calls are TRBV4-2 and TRBJ2-3; TRBD1 is a possible D gene (6 bases). This CDR3 contains 16 residues. CDR1 LGHNA and CDR2 YNFKEQ come from the germline V gene. V was cut by 0 bases and J by 2 bases, with 12 bases left in between. This CDR3 reads CASSQDYGDNTDTQYF. The CDR3 nucleotides read TGTGCCAGCAGCCAAGACTATGGGGACAACACAGATACGCAGTATTTT.

Details on this clone: Other nucleotide sequences from this sample produce the same CDR3. The chain recombines TRBV10-3 with TRBJ1-5; perhaps TRBD1 as D (5 bases). CDR1 and CDR2 (germline): ENHRY, SYGVKD. This CDR3 spans 14 amino acids. V was trimmed by 4 bases and J by 3 bases, leaving 10 bases between them. CDR3 in amino acids: CAISVGGDNQPQHF. The CDR3, as DNA: TGTGCCATCAGTGTGGGAGGGGACAATCAGCCCCAGCATTTT.

V is TRBV4-2 and J is TRBJ2-3, with D possibly TRBD2 on 5 matching bases. The V end was cut by 0 bases, the J end by 0 bases, with 10 bases between. This CDR3 spans 16 amino acids. Germline CDR1 reads LGHNA; CDR2 reads YNFKEQ. In nucleotides, the CDR3 is TGTGCCAGCAGCCAAGAGACTACCTCTAGCACAGATACGCAGTATTTT. This codes for CASSQETTSSTDTQYF.

In nucleotides, the CDR3 is TGTGCCAGCAGCGGGCGGGAATCTTGGGGCGAGCAGTACTTC. Translating it yields CASSGRESWGEQYF. V is TRBV9 and J is TRBJ2-7; tentatively, D is TRBD2 (6 bases). Germline V gene data show CDR1 as SGDLS and CDR2 as YYNGEE. Trimming left V 3 bases short and J 6 bases short, with 16 bases between. The CDR3 consists of 14 residues.

The chain joins TRBV3-1 (or the pseudogene TRBV3-2) to TRBJ2-7; D perhaps matches TRBD2 (5 bases). Germline CDR1 reads LGHDT; CDR2 reads YNNKEL (reference sequence). The V and J ends lost 11 bases and 0 bases respectively, with 8 bases between them. CDR3 length equals 11 residues. CDR3 DNA sequence: TGTGCCGCGGGCAGCTCCTACGAGCAGTACTTC. Amino acids: CAAGSSYEQYF.

Comments on this clone: This specimen includes other DNA sequences encoding the same CDR3. The V gene is TRBV19, the J gene TRBJ1-1; D perhaps matches TRBD1 (5 bases). The CDR3 is 11 residues long. Germline V lookup: CDR1 LNHDA, CDR2 SQIVND (reference sequence). Trimming took 1 base from V and 8 from J, leaving 5 bases between them. DNA for the CDR3: TGTGCCAGTAGTATAGGGGGCGAAGCTTTCTTT. Protein sequence: CASSIGGEAFF.

CDR3 sequence (DNA): TGTGCCATCAGCGACCCACAGGGGGCGAACTATGGCTACACCTTC. Translation gives CAISDPQGANYGYTF. The chain recombines TRBV10-3 with TRBJ1-2; 9 bases agree with TRBD1. CDR1 is ENHRY and CDR2 is SYGVKD in the germline V gene. J was trimmed by 2 bases and V by 6 bases; bases with no gene match: 7. CDR3 length equals 15 residues.

CDR3 bases: TGTGCCAGCTCACCATGGATGGCAGGAACCGACTCTGGGGCCAACGTCCTGACTTTC. Amino acids: CASSPWMAGTDSGANVLTF. The V and J genes are TRBV18 and TRBJ2-6; D gene ambiguous. V lost 2 bases to trimming and J lost 0 bases, with 17 bases between them. Germline CDR1 and CDR2: KGHSH and LQKENI. This CDR3 is built from 19 residues. The full variable domain, in which reference TRBV18 and TRBJ2-6 provide the parts outside the CDR3, is NAGVMQNPRHLVRRRGQEARLRCSPMKGHSHVYWYRQLPEEGLKFMVYLQKENIIDESGMPKERFSAEFPKEGPSILRIQQVVRGDSAAYFCASSPWMAGTDSGANVLTFGAGSRLTVL.

The chain uses TRBV4-1 and TRBJ1-6, with D possibly matching TRBD1 (5 bases). Germline V gene sequence: CDR1 MGHRA, CDR2 YSYEKL. The CDR3 totals 14 residues. V was clipped by 1 base and J by 7 bases, with 8 bases between them. CDR3 loop: CASSQGQRNSPLHF. The DNA of the CDR3 is TGCGCCAGCAGCCAAGGACAGCGAAATTCACCCCTCCACTTT.

CDR3 region: CASSHPGTEAFF. In DNA form, the CDR3 reads TGTGCCAGCAGCCACCCCGGCACTGAAGCTTTCTTT. This chain joins TRBV4-2 and TRBJ1-1; unclear D gene. Germline CDR1 reads LGHNA; CDR2 reads YNFKEQ. The V and J ends lost 3 bases and 4 bases respectively, with 6 bases between them. The CDR3 spans 12 residues.

V gene TRBV28 combines with J gene TRBJ1-3, with D unclear. Germline CDR1 and CDR2: MDHEN and SYDVKM. This CDR3 contains 15 residues. V was clipped by 5 bases and J by 8 bases, with 19 bases between them. The CDR3 loop reads CASSPPAGVIDTIYF. CDR3 DNA: TGTGCCAGCAGTCCCCCCGCCGGGGTGATAGACACCATATATTTT.